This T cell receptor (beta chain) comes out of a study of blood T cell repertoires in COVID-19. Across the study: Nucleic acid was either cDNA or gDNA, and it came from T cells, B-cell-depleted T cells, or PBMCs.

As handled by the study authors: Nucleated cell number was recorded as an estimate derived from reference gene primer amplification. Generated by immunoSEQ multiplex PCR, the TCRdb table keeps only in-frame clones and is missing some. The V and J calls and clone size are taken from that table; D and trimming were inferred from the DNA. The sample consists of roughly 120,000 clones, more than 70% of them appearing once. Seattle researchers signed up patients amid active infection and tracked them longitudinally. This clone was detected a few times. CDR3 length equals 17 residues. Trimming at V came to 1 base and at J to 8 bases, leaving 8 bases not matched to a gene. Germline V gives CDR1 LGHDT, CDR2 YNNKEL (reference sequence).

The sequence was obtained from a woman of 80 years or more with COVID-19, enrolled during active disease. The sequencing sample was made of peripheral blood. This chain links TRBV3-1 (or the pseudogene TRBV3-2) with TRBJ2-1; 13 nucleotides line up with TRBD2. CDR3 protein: CASSQAGTSGKYHEQFF. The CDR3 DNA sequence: TGTGCCAGCAGCCAAGCTGGGACTAGCGGGAAGTACCATGAGCAGTTCTTC.